Following are 4 T cell receptor beta chains from one sample sequenced in a study of cytomegalovirus exposure and HLA in healthy donors. Amplification used 60 Vbeta primers and 13 Jbeta primers. Sequencing used immunoSEQ multiplex PCR; TCRdb keeps in-frame clones, though not all of them. Across fewer than 50,000 clones, the top ten clones capture 8% to 10% of the sample. The sequencing sample was made of PBMCs. The receptors shown here come from a male donor in good health and CMV-seronegative.

The V and J genes are TRBV15 and TRBJ1-1; unclear D gene. The germline V gene has CDR1 LNHNV and CDR2 YYDKDF (reference sequence). V lost 5 bases to trimming and J lost 9 bases, with 10 bases between them. The CDR3 extends over 11 amino acids. CDR3 loop: CATSADGKAFF. The DNA for the CDR3 is TGTGCCACCAGCGCCGACGGGAAAGCTTTCTTT.

The V call is TRBV27, the J call TRBJ1-1; a possible D gene is TRBD1 (5 bases). Between the trimmed V and J ends, which lost 2 bases and 5 bases, there was a span of 9 bases. Germline-derived CDR1 and CDR2 are MNHEY and SMNVEV (reference sequence). The CDR3 loop spans 13 amino acids. The CDR3 sequence: CASSLGRGTEAFF. In DNA form, the CDR3 reads TGTGCCAGCAGTTTAGGACGGGGGACTGAAGCTTTCTTT.

The chain combines TRBV5-4 with TRBJ2-3; D perhaps matches TRBD1 (6 bases). CDR3 size: 15 residues. Trimming removed 7 bases at V and 2 bases at J, with 17 bases between. Germline V gene sequence: CDR1 SGHNT, CDR2 YYREEE (reference sequence). The CDR3: CASGLDRPTTDTQYF. The CDR3 DNA reads TGTGCCAGCGGGTTGGACAGACCCACCACAGATACGCAGTATTTT.

J is TRBJ1-4 and V is TRBV7-9; the D is unclear. Looked up from germline, CDR1 is SEHNR and CDR2 is FQNEAQ (reference sequence). Trimming shortened V by 7 bases and J by 6 bases, and 18 bases separated the two germline ends. The CDR3 extends over 15 amino acids. The CDR3 is CASTEAGRRDEKLFF. The CDR3 DNA is TGTGCCAGCACCGAGGCGGGCAGGAGAGATGAAAAACTGTTTTTT.